The 19 T cell receptor beta chains in this list originate from one sample, sequenced in a study of long-term antiretroviral therapy in people with HIV. Version v3.0 of the immunoSEQ assay was performed at survey level. TCRdb's table, derived via immunoSEQ multiplex PCR, lists solely in-frame clones and lacks some. The sample includes 24,000 or so clones, around 83% of them seen just once. This material consisted of unsorted PBMCs, taken 3 years after starting antiretroviral therapy. The source of these receptors is a man younger than 35 with HIV.

The chain recombines TRBV19 with TRBJ2-6; D is uncertain. The CDR3 covers 15 residues. V dropped 5 bases and J dropped 0 bases, with 8 bases sitting between them. CDR1 LNHDA and CDR2 SQIVND come from the germline V gene (reference sequence). The CDR3 DNA follows: TGTGCCAGTAGTGACCGGAGCTCTGGGGCCAACGTCCTGACTTTC. Translating gives CASSDRSSGANVLTF.

A single count supports this clone. The chain couples TRBV20-1 to TRBJ2-2; D remains ambiguous. Germline V gene lookup returns CDR1 DFQATT and CDR2 SNEGSKA (reference sequence). The CDR3 has 11 residues. The V end lost 1 base, the J end lost 8 bases, and 5 bases lay between the germline ends. CDR3 in DNA: TGCAGTGCTAGAGGGTCTGGGGAGCTGTTTTTT. Amino acids: CSARGSGELFF.

This rearrangement joins TRBV30 to TRBJ1-5; tentative D call: TRBD1 (6 bases). The V and J ends lost 3 bases and 5 bases respectively, with 11 bases between them. The CDR3 runs 13 residues. Germline CDR1 is GTSNPN and CDR2 is SVGIG (reference sequence). The chain's CDR3 is CAWSVAGDQPQHF. The CDR3 DNA reads as TGTGCCTGGAGCGTAGCAGGGGATCAGCCCCAGCATTTT. Full variable domain (remainder filled in from reference TRBV30 and TRBJ1-5): SQTIHQWPATLVQPVGSPLSLECTVEGTSNPNLYWYRQAAGRGLQLLFYSVGIGQISSEVPQNLSASRPQDRQFILSSKKLLLSDSGFYLCAWSVAGDQPQHFGDGTRLSIL.

CDR3 sequence reads: CASSGDPAANSPLHF. The CDR3, as DNA: TGTGCCAGCAGTGGGGACCCCGCCGCAAATTCACCCCTCCACTTT. V usage is TRBV6-6 and J usage is TRBJ1-6; perhaps TRBD1 as D (5 bases). Trimming shortened V by 5 bases and J by 7 bases, and 15 bases separated the two germline ends. The CDR3 length is 15 residues. Germline V gene sequence: CDR1 MNHNY, CDR2 SVGAGI (reference sequence).

The chain carries TRBV7-9 and TRBJ1-4, with 8 bases lining up with TRBD1. The CDR3 spans 14 residues. V dropped 7 bases and J dropped 6; count of bases not matched to a gene: 7. Germline assignment: CDR1 SEHNR and CDR2 FQNEAQ (reference sequence). The CDR3 DNA is TGTGCCAGCAACCCGACAGGGGAAGATGAAAAACTGTTTTTT. It specifies CASNPTGEDEKLFF.

The chain links TRBV7-2 to TRBJ2-7; 7 bases are shared with TRBD2. This CDR3 comprises 14 residues. Losses at the gene ends were 0 bases for V and 7 bases for J; bases not matched to a gene: 6. Germline CDR1 and CDR2: SGHTA and FQGNSA. CDR3 nucleotides: TGTGCCAGCAGCTTAGCCCCCGGGGGGTGGGAGCAGTACTTC. Translation: CASSLAPGGWEQYF. The whole variable domain, remainder taken from reference TRBV7-2 and TRBJ2-7, is GAGVSQSPSNKVTEKGKDVELRCDPISGHTALYWYRQSLGQGLEFLIYFQGNSAPDKSGLPSDRFSAERTGGSVSTLTIQRTQQEDSAVYLCASSLAPGGWEQYFGPGTRLTVT.

The chain joins TRBV9 to TRBJ1-2; D gene uncertain. CDR3 length: 13 residues. CDR1 is SGDLS and CDR2 is YYNGEE in the germline V gene. Trimming took off 9 bases at V and 3 bases at J, with 15 bases between the two ends. The CDR3 bases are TGTGCCACGTGGGTCGCTGTCGACTATGGCTACACCTTC. Protein: CATWVAVDYGYTF.

This clone has only a few counts. This chain connects TRBV6-1 to TRBJ1-5; TRBD1 aligns across 7 bases. This CDR3 contains 13 residues. Unmatched junction bases numbered 3, after V lost 5 bases and J lost 5 bases. Germline CDR1 MNHNS, CDR2 SASEGT. CDR3 in amino acids: CASSFDRDQPQHF. Here the CDR3 DNA reads TGTGCCAGCAGTTTCGACAGGGATCAGCCCCAGCATTTT.

The chain has TRBV7-3 and TRBJ2-7; 8 positions agree with TRBD1. Germline lookup yields CDR1 SGHTA and CDR2 FQGTGA. With 2 bases clipped from V and 7 bases from J, the junction kept 10 bases outside the gene matches. The CDR3 has 15 amino acids. The CDR3 sequence is CASSLSPGTGWEQYF. CDR3 in DNA: TGTGCCAGCAGCTTATCCCCCGGGACAGGTTGGGAGCAGTACTTC.

This clone is medium-sized by share. The chain has TRBV5-1 and TRBJ1-1; D is uncertain. From germline, CDR1 is SGHRS and CDR2 YFSETQ. The CDR3 has 15 residues. V was cut by 3 bases and J by 1 base, with 13 bases left in between. DNA of the CDR3: TGCGCCAGCAGCTCCACCGGCAGCGCGAACACTGAAGCTTTCTTT. Its protein product is CASSSTGSANTEAFF.

The table lists this clone with a count of one. The chain links TRBV5-1 to TRBJ2-2; D perhaps matches TRBD2 (6 bases). V was clipped by 0 bases and J by 4 bases, with 13 bases between them. Germline CDR1 SGHRS, CDR2 YFSETQ. The CDR3 runs 16 residues. Here the CDR3 reads CASSLASGVSTGELFF. The CDR3, as DNA: TGCGCCAGCAGCTTGGCGTCGGGGGTTTCCACCGGGGAGCTGTTTTTT.

The chain links TRBV19 to TRBJ1-1; no firm D call. There are 15 residues in the CDR3. Trimming shortened V by 7 bases and J by 0 bases, and 15 bases separated the two germline ends. Looked up from germline, CDR1 is LNHDA and CDR2 is SQIVND (reference sequence). CDR3 DNA: TGTGCCAGTAATCCCCAAATAAGCGTGAACACTGAAGCTTTCTTT. This encodes CASNPQISVNTEAFF. The complete variable domain, with remaining parts taken from reference TRBV19 and TRBJ1-1, reads DGGITQSPKYLFRKEGQNVTLSCEQNLNHDAMYWYRQDPGQGLRLIYYSQIVNDFQKGDIAEGYSVSREKKESFPLTVTSAQKNPTAFYLCASNPQISVNTEAFFGQGTRLTVV.

By sample share, this clone is medium-sized. V gene TRBV9 combines with J gene TRBJ2-3, with a possible D match to TRBD2 (6 bases). There are 15 residues in the CDR3. The germline gives CDR1 SGDLS, CDR2 YYNGEE. V was shortened by 0 bases and J by 0 bases, with 8 bases between the two germline ends. The CDR3 sequence is CASSVALASTDTQYF. The DNA for the CDR3 is TGTGCCAGCAGCGTAGCACTAGCCAGCACAGATACGCAGTATTTT.

The chain uses TRBV4-1 and TRBJ2-1; D is ambiguous. CDR1 MGHRA and CDR2 YSYEKL come from the germline V gene. Between the trimmed V and J ends, which lost 0 bases and 12 bases, there was a span of 12 bases. The CDR3 loop spans 13 amino acids. The CDR3 bases are TGCGCCAGCAGCCAAGAGGGTGTTGGGTCGCAGTTCTTC. It yields the protein CASSQEGVGSQFF.

CDR3 nucleotide sequence: TGTGCCAGCAGCCTAACTAGCGGGGGGGGATTTGAGCAGTTCTTC. Protein sequence: CASSLTSGGGFEQFF. The chain is built from TRBV7-2 and TRBJ2-1, with 13 bases aligning to TRBD2. CDR1 is SGHTA and CDR2 is FQGNSA in the germline V gene. The trim removed 5 bases at V and 9 bases at J, leaving 7 bases unmatched. The CDR3 runs 15 residues.

This chain connects TRBV6-5 to TRBJ2-7; 10 bases line up with TRBD1. CDR1 and CDR2 from the germline V gene are MNHEY and SVGAGI. With V trimmed by 5 bases and J by 4 bases, 5 bases remained unmatched. This CDR3 is 14 amino acids long. This CDR3 is CASSPGTGVYEQYV. CDR3 bases: TGTGCCAGCAGTCCCGGGACAGGGGTGTACGAGCAGTACGTC.

The gene calls are TRBV5-1 and TRBJ1-3; a possible D gene is TRBD1 (5 bases). CDR1 SGHRS and CDR2 YFSETQ come from the germline V gene. This CDR3 comprises 15 residues. The V end was cut by 4 bases, the J end by 0 bases, with 11 bases between. CDR3 region: CASSPDSSSGNTIYF. The CDR3 DNA is TGCGCCAGCAGCCCCGACAGTAGCTCTGGAAACACCATATATTTT.

This clone has only one observation. V and J are TRBV6-5 and TRBJ1-3, with D unclear. The germline V and J ends were trimmed by 0 bases and 8 bases, with 11 bases remaining between them. The CDR3 sequence is 14 residues long. In germline, CDR1 is MNHEY, CDR2 SVGAGI. Here the CDR3 reads CASSYSGELDTIYF. Written as DNA, the CDR3 is TGTGCCAGCAGTTACTCGGGAGAGCTAGACACCATATATTTT.

This clone was observed a handful of times. Written as DNA, the CDR3 is TGTGCCAGTAGTATCCGGCGGGGGTCCGGGGAGCTGTTTTTT. Translation gives CASSIRRGSGELFF. The J gene is TRBJ2-2, the V gene TRBV19, with 7 bases lining up with TRBD2. The CDR3 extends over 14 amino acids. The V and J ends lost 3 bases and 6 bases, in that order; junction bases with no gene match: 4. Germline CDR1 is LNHDA and CDR2 is SQIVND (reference sequence).